This TCR beta chain was profiled in a study of blood T cell repertoires in COVID-19. The cohort comprised adults aged 18 to 89 years residing in approximately 25 US areas. Cohorts were assigned according to the clinical history that participants reported. Two negative PCRs, clearance, or symptom resolution characterized the recovered Cohort 3 donors. Repertoires were generated with immunoSEQ multiplex PCR, while TCRdb's copy carries only in-frame clones and drops some. Of around 500,000 clones listed, about nine tenths are singletons. Input material: PBMCs or T cells enriched from blood (not recorded which). This TCR was sampled from a woman aged 55 to 70 who had recovered from COVID-19.

In DNA form, the CDR3 reads TGTGCCAGCAGCCAAGCGGCTCTTCCGGGACACAAGAACACTGAAGCTTTCTTT. It specifies CASSQAALPGHKNTEAFF. The chain couples TRBV3-1 (or the pseudogene TRBV3-2) to TRBJ1-1; D might be TRBD1 (6 bases). Germline values: CDR1 LGHDT, CDR2 YNNKEL (reference sequence). The CDR3 contains 18 residues. V was trimmed by 1 base and J by 1 base, leaving 19 bases between them.